The TCR beta chain described here comes from a study of a mutant IDH1 vaccine in newly diagnosed glioma. Study summary: Antecedent treatment encompassed radiotherapy, temozolomide, or their combination; the majority received both. Whole-study results and caveats: Seemingly, pseudoprogression had no relation to changes in the top peripheral T cell clonotypes.

As to this clone: The antigen remains undetermined.

The time point here: week 11, during vaccination. Mutant IDH1 20-mer peptide, at 300 ug, made up each vaccine dose, with topical imiquimod. Some clones are missing from TCRdb's copy, which holds only in-frame ones; the method was immunoSEQ multiplex PCR. The sample records 30,000 to 35,000 clones, roughly 90% being singletons. The CDR3 spans 14 residues. CDR1 is SNHLY, CDR2 FYNNEI, per germline. V lost 2 bases, J lost 0 bases, and 1 base stayed unmatched. The J gene is TRBJ2-7, the V gene TRBV2; the match to TRBD1 covers 7 bases. The input for sequencing was PBMCs, taken from a glioma patient whose treatment included an IDH1 peptide vaccine. The source of this sequence is a man aged 18 to 30 with glioma. CDR3 in DNA: TGTGCCAGCAGTGAACAGGGGGTCTCCTACGAGCAGTACTTC. Protein sequence: CASSEQGVSYEQYF.